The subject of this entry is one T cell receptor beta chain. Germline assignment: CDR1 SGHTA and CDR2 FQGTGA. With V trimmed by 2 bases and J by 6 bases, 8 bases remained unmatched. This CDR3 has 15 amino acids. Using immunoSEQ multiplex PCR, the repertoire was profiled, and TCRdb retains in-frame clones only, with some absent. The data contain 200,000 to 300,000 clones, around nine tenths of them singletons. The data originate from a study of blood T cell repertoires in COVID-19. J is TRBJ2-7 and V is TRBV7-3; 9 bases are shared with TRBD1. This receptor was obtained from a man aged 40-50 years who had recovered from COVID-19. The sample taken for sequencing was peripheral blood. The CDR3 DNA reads TGTGCCAGCAGCTTAGGGACAGGGAGGCTCGGCGAGCAGTACTTC. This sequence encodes CASSLGTGRLGEQYF.